A selection of T cell receptor beta chains follows, all from one sample in a study of cytomegalovirus exposure and HLA in healthy donors. Generated by immunoSEQ multiplex PCR, the TCRdb table keeps only in-frame clones and is missing some. The table has tens of thousands of clones, 85% to 95% seen once. The sample taken for sequencing was PBMCs. The receptors were gathered from a man younger than 35 in good health and CMV-seronegative. The conserved cysteine and the conserved F or W are not part of the CDR3 here. The order of the fields is V gene, J gene, CDR3 protein.

v_gene: TRBV5-6; j_gene: TRBJ2-5; CDR3aa: ASSLVGGQETQY
v_gene: TRBV2; j_gene: TRBJ1-2; CDR3aa: ASKATAVIYGYT
v_gene: TRBV5-1; j_gene: TRBJ2-2; CDR3aa: ASSLKITNTGELF
v_gene: TRBV6-1; j_gene: TRBJ2-7; CDR3aa: ASSELLQGAYEQY
v_gene: TRBV10-3; j_gene: TRBJ1-5; CDR3aa: AISESTVRDRDQPQH
v_gene: TRBV13; j_gene: TRBJ2-3; CDR3aa: ASSRQGVADTQY
v_gene: TRBV5-1; j_gene: TRBJ2-1; CDR3aa: ASSLGAGPNEQF
v_gene: TRBV27; j_gene: TRBJ1-1; CDR3aa: ASSLSAGLNTEAF
v_gene: TRBV6-1; j_gene: TRBJ1-6; CDR3aa: ASTEGSPLH
v_gene: TRBV7-2; j_gene: TRBJ1-1; CDR3aa: ASSLAGAPGTEAF
v_gene: TRBV9; j_gene: TRBJ2-7; CDR3aa: ASSAGREDPYEQY
v_gene: TRBV5-1; j_gene: TRBJ2-3; CDR3aa: ASSSGTGQDTQY
v_gene: TRBV5-1; j_gene: TRBJ1-1; CDR3aa: ASSSTSSQGRTEAF
v_gene: TRBV5-6; j_gene: TRBJ1-2; CDR3aa: ASSPGTENFYGYT
v_gene: TRBV5-1; j_gene: TRBJ2-1; CDR3aa: ASSRDSSYNEQF
v_gene: TRBV4-2; j_gene: TRBJ2-3; CDR3aa: ASSQEQLAGVSDTQY